These 21 T cell receptor beta chains originate from one sample sequenced in a study of shared clonotypes between healthy human individuals. Some clones are missing from TCRdb's copy, which holds only in-frame ones; the method was immunoSEQ multiplex PCR. Of 450,000 to 700,000 clones listed, just under 97% were seen once; the top ten hold 0.1% to 0.11%. Terminally differentiated effector memory CD45RA+ cells were left out of the naive CD8 fraction, which was CD45RO-negative and positively selected for CCR7. Sequences were obtained from naive CD8+ T cells sorted from blood. The receptors were sampled from a woman in her 30s in good health.

A single count supports this clone. J is TRBJ2-7 and V is TRBV2, with a tentative D call TRBD2 (5 bases). Deletions cut 1 base from V and 7 bases from J, with 17 bases between. The CDR3 spans 15 residues. From germline, CDR1 is SNHLY and CDR2 FYNNEI. In nucleotides, the CDR3 is TGTGCCAGCAGTGAAGGGGCAGGCCCTGGGGAGGAGCAGTACTTC. Translation gives CASSEGAGPGEEQYF.

The V call is TRBV15, the J call TRBJ2-2; the D is unclear. The V and J ends lost 0 bases and 4 bases respectively, with 6 bases between them. The germline gives CDR1 LNHNV, CDR2 YYDKDF (reference sequence). The CDR3 runs to 14 residues. The CDR3: CATSRDLSTGELFF. The CDR3 DNA reads as TGTGCCACCAGCAGAGATCTGAGCACCGGGGAGCTGTTTTTT.

In this sample, this clone turned up once. J is TRBJ1-1 and V is TRBV7-6; 11 nucleotides match TRBD1. Germline V gives CDR1 SGHVS, CDR2 FNYEAQ. CDR3 length: 15 amino acids. V trimming: 5 bases; J trimming: 4 bases; junction bases outside the gene matches: 6. The DNA for the CDR3 is TGTGCCAGCAGCCTAGGACAGGGGGCTGGCACTGAAGCTTTCTTT. Translated, it gives CASSLGQGAGTEAFF.

As to this clone: An end of the junction differs from the germline gene, which may be a read error. The genes are TRBV13 and TRBJ1-1; tentatively, D is TRBD1 (5 bases). The CDR3 consists of 14 residues. From germline, CDR1 is PRHDT and CDR2 FYEKMQ (reference sequence). DNA for the CDR3: TGTGCCGGCAGCGACCAAACAGGTAACACTGAAGCTTTCTTT. Protein: CAGSDQTGNTEAFF. Full variable domain (outside the CDR3, taken from reference TRBV13 and TRBJ1-1): AAGVIQSPRHLIKEKRETATLKCYPIPRHDTVYWYQQGPGQDPQFLISFYEKMQSDKGSIPDRFSAQQFSDYHSELNMSSLELGDSALYFCAGSDQTGNTEAFFGQGTRLTVV.

The rearrangement joins TRBV28 to TRBJ2-7; D may be TRBD1 (6 bases). The CDR3 is made up of 12 amino acids. Trimming took off 8 bases at V and 6 bases at J, with 14 bases between the two ends. CDR1 is MDHEN, CDR2 SYDVKM, per germline. The CDR3 here is CASQGLLIEQYF. The CDR3 DNA reads TGTGCCAGCCAGGGGCTCCTAATCGAGCAGTACTTC.

This rearrangement joins TRBV4-1 to TRBJ2-7; D remains ambiguous. V was shortened by 1 base and J by 0 bases, with 10 bases between the two germline ends. CDR1 is MGHRA, CDR2 YSYEKL, per germline. The CDR3 runs 15 residues. This CDR3 reads CASSQGSSASYEQYF. The CDR3 coding sequence is TGCGCCAGCAGCCAAGGTAGCTCAGCCTCCTACGAGCAGTACTTC.

The CDR3 DNA reads TGCAGCGTCGTACAGGGGAATTCCTACGAGCAGTACTTC. Amino acid sequence: CSVVQGNSYEQYF. The genes are TRBV29-1 and TRBJ2-5; 7 bases agree with TRBD1. The J call is uncertain, as TRBJ2-7 better fits the DNA end. CDR3 size: 13 residues. Germline V lookup: CDR1 SQVTM, CDR2 ANQGSEA.

J is TRBJ2-2 and V is TRBV9; 7 bases fit TRBD2. Germline CDR1 and CDR2: SGDLS and YYNGEE. There are 15 residues in the CDR3. The V segment lost 4 bases and the J segment 4 bases; nucleotides outside the gene matches: 7. In DNA, the CDR3 is TGTGCCAGCAGCCCCCGACTAGCAGGCACCGGGGAGCTGTTTTTT. Residues: CASSPRLAGTGELFF.

This clone was seen a single time. This chain connects TRBV2 to TRBJ2-2; D is unclear. Germline loops: CDR1 SNHLY, CDR2 FYNNEI. Trimming cost V 4 bases and J 8 bases, with 14 bases left between them. CDR3 size: 14 residues. CDR3 DNA sequence: TGTGCCAGCAGTGGGTTATCCCTGGGGGGGGAGCTGTTTTTT. Protein product: CASSGLSLGGELFF.

The chain employs TRBV21-1 and TRBJ2-1; TRBD2, the table's D call, was not compared with the DNA. TRBV21-1 is a listed pseudogene. CDR3 length equals 18 residues. The DNA of the CDR3 is TGTGCCAGCAGCAAAGCGCTCGGACTAGCGGGAGAATACAATGAGCAGTTCTTC. This translates into CASSKALGLAGEYNEQFF.

This clone has a single count. V gene TRBV13 combines with J gene TRBJ1-2, with D uncertain. This CDR3 is 13 amino acids long. CDR1 is PRHDT and CDR2 is FYEKMQ in the germline V gene (reference sequence). V shed 5 bases and J shed 1 base, with 8 bases lying between them. The CDR3 bases are TGTGCCAGCAGCCAATCAGTTAACTATGGCTACACCTTC. It encodes CASSQSVNYGYTF. Variable domain in full (rest from reference TRBV13 and TRBJ1-2): AAGVIQSPRHLIKEKRETATLKCYPIPRHDTVYWYQQGPGQDPQFLISFYEKMQSDKGSIPDRFSAQQFSDYHSELNMSSLELGDSALYFCASSQSVNYGYTFGSGTRLTVV.

The genes are TRBV19 and TRBJ2-3, with D perhaps given as TRBD1 or TRBD2 (5 bases each). The V and J ends lost 4 bases and 2 bases respectively, with 25 bases between them. CDR1 is LNHDA, CDR2 SQIVND, per germline (reference sequence). The CDR3 covers 19 residues. The CDR3 DNA follows: TGTGCCAGTAGTAAAACCGCCGGGACGGACGTTGTATACACAGATACGCAGTATTTT. This codes for CASSKTAGTDVVYTDTQYF.

The chain uses TRBV6-1 and TRBJ2-7, with 10 bases that match TRBD1. Germline V gene sequence: CDR1 MNHNS, CDR2 SASEGT. This CDR3 comprises 14 residues. The V and J ends lost 6 bases and 1 base, in that order; junction bases with no gene match: 3. This CDR3 is CASRTGQGSYEQYF. Here the CDR3 DNA reads TGTGCCAGCAGAACGGGACAGGGGTCCTACGAGCAGTACTTC.

This chain uses TRBV5-4 with TRBJ2-1, with 10 nucleotides matching TRBD2. The V and J ends lost 4 bases and 7 bases, in that order; junction bases with no gene match: 11. This CDR3 is built from 16 residues. Per germline, CDR1 SGHNT and CDR2 YYREEE (reference sequence). The CDR3 bases are TGTGCCAGCAGCACCCTAGCGGGAGAGGGGGCGAATGAGCAGTTCTTC. This gives the protein CASSTLAGEGANEQFF.

The rearrangement uses TRBV19 and TRBJ2-2; no reliable D call. V lost 1 base and J 6 bases, leaving 9 bases between the germline ends. The CDR3 totals 14 residues. Germline lookup yields CDR1 LNHDA and CDR2 SQIVND (reference sequence). In DNA, the CDR3 is TGTGCCAGTAGTATAGTTCTTTCTCCCGGGGAGCTGTTTTTT. Its translation is CASSIVLSPGELFF.

J is TRBJ2-7 and V is TRBV27; 13 nucleotides line up with TRBD2. CDR1 MNHEY and CDR2 SMNVEV come from the germline V gene (reference sequence). CDR3 length: 16 amino acids. The trim removed 5 bases at V and 3 bases at J, leaving 7 bases unmatched. CDR3 nucleotide sequence: TGTGCCAGCAGTCGGACTAGCGGGAGCTGGAACTACGAGCAGTACTTC. Translation: CASSRTSGSWNYEQYF.

The V gene is TRBV11-2, the J gene TRBJ1-5; D not certain. The CDR3 consists of 15 residues. Germline-derived CDR1 and CDR2 are SGHAT and FQNNGV. Trimming took 1 base from V and 4 from J, leaving 11 bases between them. The CDR3 DNA follows: TGTGCCAGCAGCTTAGCCCCCCACGGGAATCAGCCCCAGCATTTT. Its translation: CASSLAPHGNQPQHF.

The V call is TRBV28, the J call TRBJ2-7; 8 bases are shared with TRBD1. Per the germline V gene, CDR1 is MDHEN and CDR2 is SYDVKM. The CDR3 is 13 residues long. With V trimmed by 3 bases and J by 6 bases, 4 bases remained unmatched. CDR3 protein: CASSLDRASEQYF. In DNA, the CDR3 is TGTGCCAGCAGTTTGGACAGGGCGAGCGAGCAGTACTTC.

The chain joins TRBV25-1 to TRBJ2-5; D is undetermined. In germline, CDR1 is MGHDK, CDR2 SYGVNS. Trimming removed 5 bases at V and 1 base at J, with 2 bases between. This CDR3 is 11 amino acids long. This CDR3 is CASSPQETQYF. CDR3 bases: TGTGCCAGCAGTCCCCAAGAGACCCAGTACTTC. Full variable domain (missing parts from reference TRBV25-1 and TRBJ2-5): EADIYQTPRYLVIGTGKKITLECSQTMGHDKMYWYQQDPGMELHLIHYSYGVNSTEKGDLSSESTVSRIRTEHFPLTLESARPSHTSQYLCASSPQETQYFGPGTRLLVL.

The chain employs TRBV28 and TRBJ2-7, with 10 bases identical to TRBD2. From germline, CDR1 is MDHEN and CDR2 SYDVKM. The CDR3 is made up of 16 amino acids. Germline trimming cut 7 bases from V and 3 bases from J; bases unmatched to any gene: 12. The chain's CDR3 is CASTLGLAGEGYEQYF. The DNA of the CDR3 is TGTGCCAGCACCCTGGGGCTAGCGGGAGAGGGCTACGAGCAGTACTTC.

J is TRBJ2-1 and V is TRBV27; D is undetermined. Trimming removed 5 bases at V and 2 bases at J, with 13 bases between. This CDR3 comprises 15 residues. Germline V lookup: CDR1 MNHEY, CDR2 SMNVEV (reference sequence). CDR3 coding DNA: TGTGCCAGCAGTCCAACCGCACCCGCCTACAATGAGCAGTTCTTC. It encodes CASSPTAPAYNEQFF.